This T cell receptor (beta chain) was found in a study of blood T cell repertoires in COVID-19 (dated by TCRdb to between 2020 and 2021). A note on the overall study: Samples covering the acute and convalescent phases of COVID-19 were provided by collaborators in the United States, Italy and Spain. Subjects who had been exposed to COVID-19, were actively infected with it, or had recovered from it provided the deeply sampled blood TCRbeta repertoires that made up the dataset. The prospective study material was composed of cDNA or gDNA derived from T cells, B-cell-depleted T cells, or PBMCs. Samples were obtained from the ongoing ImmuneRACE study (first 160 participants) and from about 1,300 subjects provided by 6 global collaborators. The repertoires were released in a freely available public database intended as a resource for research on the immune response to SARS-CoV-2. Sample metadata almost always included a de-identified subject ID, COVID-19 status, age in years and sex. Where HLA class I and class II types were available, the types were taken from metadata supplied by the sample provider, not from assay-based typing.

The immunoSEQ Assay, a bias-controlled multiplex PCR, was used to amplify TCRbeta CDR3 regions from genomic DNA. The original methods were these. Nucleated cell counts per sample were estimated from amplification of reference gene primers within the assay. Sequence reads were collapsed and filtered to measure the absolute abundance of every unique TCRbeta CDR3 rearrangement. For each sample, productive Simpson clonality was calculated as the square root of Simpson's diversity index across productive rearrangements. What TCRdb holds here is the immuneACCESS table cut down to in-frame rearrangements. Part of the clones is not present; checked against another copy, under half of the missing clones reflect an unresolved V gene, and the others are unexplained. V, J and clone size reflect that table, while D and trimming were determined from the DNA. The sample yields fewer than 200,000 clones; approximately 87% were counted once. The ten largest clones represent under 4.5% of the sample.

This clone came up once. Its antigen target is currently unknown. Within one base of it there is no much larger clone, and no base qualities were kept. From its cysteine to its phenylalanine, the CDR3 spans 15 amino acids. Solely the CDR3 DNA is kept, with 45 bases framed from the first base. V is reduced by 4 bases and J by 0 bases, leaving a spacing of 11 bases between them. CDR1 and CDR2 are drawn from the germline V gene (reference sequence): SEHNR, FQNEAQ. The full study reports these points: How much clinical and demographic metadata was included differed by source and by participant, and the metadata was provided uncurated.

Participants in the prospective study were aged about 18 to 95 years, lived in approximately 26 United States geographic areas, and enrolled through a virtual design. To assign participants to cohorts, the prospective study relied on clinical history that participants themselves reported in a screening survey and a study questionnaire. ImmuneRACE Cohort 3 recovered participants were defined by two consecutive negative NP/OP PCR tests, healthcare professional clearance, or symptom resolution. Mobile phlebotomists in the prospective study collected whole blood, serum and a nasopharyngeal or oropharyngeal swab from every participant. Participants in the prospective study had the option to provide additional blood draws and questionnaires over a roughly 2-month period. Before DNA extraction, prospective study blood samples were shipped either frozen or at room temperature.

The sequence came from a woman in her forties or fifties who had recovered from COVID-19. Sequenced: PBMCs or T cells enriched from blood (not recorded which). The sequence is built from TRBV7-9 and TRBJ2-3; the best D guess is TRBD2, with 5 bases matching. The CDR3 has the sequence CASSSLGGSTDTQYF. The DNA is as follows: TGTGCCAGCAGCTCGTTAGGAGGAAGCACAGATACGCAGTATTTT.